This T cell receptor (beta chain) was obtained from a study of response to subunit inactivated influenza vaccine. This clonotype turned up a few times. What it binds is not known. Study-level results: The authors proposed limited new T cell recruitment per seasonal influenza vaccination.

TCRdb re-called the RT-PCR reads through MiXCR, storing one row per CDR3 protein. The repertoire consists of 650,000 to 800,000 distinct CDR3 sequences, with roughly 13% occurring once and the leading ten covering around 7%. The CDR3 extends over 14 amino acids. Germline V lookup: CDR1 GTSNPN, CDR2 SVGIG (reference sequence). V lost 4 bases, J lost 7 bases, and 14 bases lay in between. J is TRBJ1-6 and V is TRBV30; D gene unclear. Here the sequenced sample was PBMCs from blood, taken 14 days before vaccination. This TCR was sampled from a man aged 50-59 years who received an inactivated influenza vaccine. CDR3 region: CAWNLERTNSPLHF. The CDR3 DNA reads TGTGCCTGGAATCTCGAGAGGACGAATTCACCCCTCCACTTT. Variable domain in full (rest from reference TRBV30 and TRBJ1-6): SQTIHQWPATLVQPVGSPLSLECTVEGTSNPNLYWYRQAAGRGLQLLFYSVGIGQISSEVPQNLSASRPQDRQFILSSKKLLLSDSGFYLCAWNLERTNSPLHFGNGTRLTVT.